These 26 T cell receptor beta chains were sequenced from one sample in a study of cytomegalovirus exposure and HLA in healthy donors. The study ran its PCR with 60 Vbeta and 13 Jbeta primers. This table comes from immunoSEQ multiplex PCR, and its TCRdb copy is limited to in-frame clones, with some not included. This sample carries about 180,000 clones, approximately 82% of them seen once, and the ten largest clones take more than 0.95%. What was sequenced was PBMCs. The origin of the receptors is a girl aged 2 to 9 in good health and CMV-seropositive.

The rearrangement joins TRBV28 to TRBJ1-3; 9 bases align to TRBD1. Losses at the gene ends were 2 bases for V and 7 bases for J; bases not matched to a gene: 6. The CDR3 length is 15 residues. Germline V gene data show CDR1 as MDHEN and CDR2 as SYDVKM. The DNA for the CDR3 is TGTGCCAGCAGTTTAAGGGGACAGGGAGGGAACACCATATATTTT. Translated, it gives CASSLRGQGGNTIYF.

The J gene is TRBJ2-4, the V gene TRBV5-6; TRBD2 is a possible D gene (7 bases). From germline, CDR1 is SGHDT and CDR2 YYEEEE. The CDR3 has 17 residues. The V end was cut by 3 bases, the J end by 2 bases, with 18 bases between. The CDR3 bases are TGTGCCAGCAGCTCAGAGGGGGGGACGAGGACCAAAAACATTCAGTACTTC. Translated: CASSSEGGTRTKNIQYF.

This rearrangement joins TRBV5-8 to TRBJ1-3; perhaps TRBD1 as D (6 bases). Germline loops: CDR1 SGHTS, CDR2 YDEGEE. The germline V and J ends were trimmed by 3 bases and 2 bases, with 12 bases remaining between them. The CDR3 is 15 amino acids. The DNA for the CDR3 is TGTGCCAGCAGCTCCGGGGACACGGCTGGAAACACCATATATTTT. Protein sequence: CASSSGDTAGNTIYF.

The chain recombines TRBV9 with TRBJ1-1; 7 bases fit TRBD1. The CDR3 consists of 18 residues. The germline gives CDR1 SGDLS, CDR2 YYNGEE. The junction had 11 bases not matched to a gene; V was cut back by 0 bases and J by 0 bases. The CDR3 DNA is TGTGCCAGCAGCGTAGCTTACGACAGGGTGGACATGAACACTGAAGCTTTCTTT. This gives the protein CASSVAYDRVDMNTEAFF.

The chain couples TRBV19 to TRBJ2-7, with D perhaps matching TRBD1 (6 bases). Trimming stripped 3 bases from V and 3 bases from J, with 15 bases between. This CDR3 has 15 residues. Germline values: CDR1 LNHDA, CDR2 SQIVND (reference sequence). DNA for the CDR3: TGTGCCAGTAGTATCTCATCAGGGGAAGTCTACGAGCAGTACTTC. Its protein product is CASSISSGEVYEQYF. Using reference TRBV19 and TRBJ2-7 for the parts outside the CDR3, the full variable domain is DGGITQSPKYLFRKEGQNVTLSCEQNLNHDAMYWYRQDPGQGLRLIYYSQIVNDFQKGDIAEGYSVSREKKESFPLTVTSAQKNPTAFYLCASSISSGEVYEQYFGPGTRLTVT.

The V call is TRBV7-2, the J call TRBJ1-2; D possibly corresponds to TRBD1 (5 bases). Trimming took off 1 base at V and 4 bases at J, with 7 bases between the two ends. The CDR3 loop spans 13 amino acids. The germline V gene has CDR1 SGHTA and CDR2 FQGNSA. For the CDR3, the DNA is TGTGCCAGCAGCTTAGGGGGACTCTATGGCTACACCTTC. Residues: CASSLGGLYGYTF. The full variable domain, rest sourced from reference TRBV7-2 and TRBJ1-2, is GAGVSQSPSNKVTEKGKDVELRCDPISGHTALYWYRQSLGQGLEFLIYFQGNSAPDKSGLPSDRFSAERTGGSVSTLTIQRTQQEDSAVYLCASSLGGLYGYTFGSGTRLTVV.

V gene TRBV28 combines with J gene TRBJ2-1; no reliable D call. V lost 4 bases, J lost 5 bases, and 18 bases lay in between. Germline V gene lookup returns CDR1 MDHEN and CDR2 SYDVKM. The CDR3 consists of 16 residues. The CDR3 region has the DNA TGTGCCAGCAGTTCACGAAGTGTGTGGGCACACAATGAGCAGTTCTTC. Amino acids: CASSSRSVWAHNEQFF.

The rearrangement uses TRBV4-2 and TRBJ2-7, with D possibly matching TRBD2 (7 bases). V was cut by 0 bases and J by 5 bases, with 14 bases left in between. In germline, CDR1 is LGHNA, CDR2 YNFKEQ. The CDR3 is 15 amino acids. The CDR3 is CASSQEQGGAHEQYF. The CDR3 nucleotides read TGTGCCAGCAGCCAAGAGCAAGGGGGGGCTCACGAGCAGTACTTC.

The V gene is TRBV29-1, the J gene TRBJ2-2, with TRBD1 identical over 7 bases. The CDR3 spans 13 residues. CDR1 and CDR2 from the germline V gene are SQVTM and ANQGSEA. With 1 base clipped from V and 4 bases from J, the junction kept 0 bases outside the gene matches. The CDR3 DNA reads as TGCAGCGTTGAAGGGACAGGCACCGGGGAGCTGTTTTTT. Its translation is CSVEGTGTGELFF.

This chain links TRBV2 with TRBJ2-5; D not resolved. Germline CDR1 SNHLY, CDR2 FYNNEI. Trimming took 8 bases from V and 2 from J, leaving 9 bases between them. The CDR3 length is 12 residues. The CDR3 DNA reads TGTGCCAGCTCCAGGTCACAAGAGACCCAGTACTTC. Protein: CASSRSQETQYF.

The rearrangement links TRBV25-1 to TRBJ1-2; 10 nucleotides match TRBD1. Germline-derived CDR1 and CDR2 are MGHDK and SYGVNS. Losses at the gene ends were 4 bases for V and 4 bases for J; bases not matched to a gene: 9. The CDR3 contains 16 residues. The CDR3 nucleotides read TGTGCCAGCAGTGCGGACAGGGGGAGGGGTCTCTATGGCTACACCTTC. Protein sequence: CASSADRGRGLYGYTF.

The chain joins TRBV10-3 to TRBJ1-5, with TRBD1 matching over 7 bases. There are 18 residues in the CDR3. CDR1 is ENHRY, CDR2 SYGVKD, per germline. With 6 bases clipped from V and 0 bases from J, the junction kept 14 bases outside the gene matches. Here the CDR3 DNA reads TGTGCCATCAGGGTACGACAGGGAGGCCAGTATAGCAATCAGCCCCAGCATTTT. Translated, it gives CAIRVRQGGQYSNQPQHF.

The chain combines TRBV4-2 with TRBJ2-1, with unresolved D. V was pared by 1 base and J by 9 bases, with 13 bases between. Germline V gene lookup returns CDR1 LGHNA and CDR2 YNFKEQ. This CDR3 is 14 amino acids long. CDR3 protein: CASSQGAEYGEQFF. CDR3 DNA: TGTGCCAGCAGCCAAGGGGCAGAGTATGGTGAGCAGTTCTTC.

This sequence joins TRBV19 and TRBJ1-6; 7 positions match TRBD1. Germline V gene lookup returns CDR1 LNHDA and CDR2 SQIVND (reference sequence). Losses at the gene ends were 9 bases for V and 6 bases for J; bases not matched to a gene: 8. The length of the CDR3 is 14 residues. The CDR3 sequence is CASGGGQLNSPLHF. The CDR3 DNA sequence: TGTGCCAGCGGGGGGGGACAGCTTAATTCACCCCTCCACTTT. The full variable domain, with the rest looked up from reference TRBV19 and TRBJ1-6, is DGGITQSPKYLFRKEGQNVTLSCEQNLNHDAMYWYRQDPGQGLRLIYYSQIVNDFQKGDIAEGYSVSREKKESFPLTVTSAQKNPTAFYLCASGGGQLNSPLHFGNGTRLTVT.

The gene calls are TRBV5-1 and TRBJ2-3, with a possible D match to TRBD2 (5 bases). Germline CDR1 reads SGHRS; CDR2 reads YFSETQ. V was pared by 5 bases and J by 0 bases, with 10 bases between. The CDR3 extends over 14 amino acids. The CDR3: CASRSGSSTDTQYF. The CDR3 coding sequence is TGCGCCAGCAGGAGCGGATCCAGCACAGATACGCAGTATTTT.

This rearrangement joins TRBV4-2 to TRBJ2-7; 16 nucleotides align to TRBD2. Per germline, CDR1 LGHNA and CDR2 YNFKEQ. V lost 4 bases to trimming and J lost 3 bases; unmatched junction nucleotides: 12. There are 19 residues in the CDR3. CDR3 loop: CASSLVWGLAGGPNYEQYF. In DNA, the CDR3 is TGTGCCAGCAGCCTCGTGTGGGGACTAGCGGGAGGGCCGAACTACGAGCAGTACTTC.

V is TRBV5-4 and J is TRBJ2-1, with 11 bases lining up with TRBD1. V was pared by 6 bases and J by 3 bases, with 5 bases of the junction left unmatched. This CDR3 spans 15 amino acids. Germline values: CDR1 SGHNT, CDR2 YYREEE (reference sequence). The CDR3, as DNA: TGTGCCAGCAAGCGGACAGGGGGCCTCTACAATGAGCAGTTCTTC. Amino acids: CASKRTGGLYNEQFF.

The gene calls are TRBV18 and TRBJ1-6; possible D gene TRBD1, 5 bases. The germline gives CDR1 KGHSH, CDR2 LQKENI. V lost 3 bases, J lost 7 bases, and 10 bases lay in between. The CDR3 consists of 14 residues. In nucleotides, the CDR3 is TGTGCCAGCTCACCGACAGTGGTGAATTCACCCCTCCACTTT. It codes for CASSPTVVNSPLHF.

A note on this clone: A read error may account for a junction end that differs from germline. This chain uses TRBV7-3 with TRBJ1-1; 7 nucleotides line up with TRBD1. From germline, CDR1 is SGHTA and CDR2 FQGTGA. CDR3 size: 13 residues. DNA of the CDR3: TGTGCCAGCAGCCCCGACAGGGACACCGAAGCTTTCTTT. Its translation: CASSPDRDTEAFF.

The chain recombines TRBV9 with TRBJ2-1; 11 bases are a match to TRBD2. This CDR3 region has 17 residues. The junction had 4 bases not matched to a gene; V was cut back by 0 bases and J by 2 bases. The germline V gene has CDR1 SGDLS and CDR2 YYNGEE. This chain's CDR3 is CASSVAIAGGTYNEQFF. The CDR3 nucleotides read TGTGCCAGCAGCGTAGCTATAGCGGGAGGGACCTACAATGAGCAGTTCTTC. Together with reference TRBV9 and TRBJ2-1, the CDR3 gives the full variable domain: DSGVTQTPKHLITATGQRVTLRCSPRSGDLSVYWYQQSLDQGLQFLIQYYNGEERAKGNILERFSAQQFPDLHSELNLSSLELGDSALYFCASSVAIAGGTYNEQFFGPGTRLTVL.

This clone appeared a single time. This chain connects TRBV6-5 to TRBJ2-1, with D possibly being TRBD1 (6 bases). From germline, CDR1 is MNHEY and CDR2 SVGAGI. This CDR3 has 15 amino acids. Trimming took 6 bases from V and 8 from J, leaving 20 bases between them. CDR3 sequence reads: CASSRRRQVTDEQFF. CDR3 in DNA: TGTGCCAGCAGCAGAAGGAGACAGGTTACCGATGAGCAGTTCTTC.

The rearrangement joins TRBV6-5 to TRBJ2-7, with 9 bases aligning to TRBD1. This CDR3 has 15 residues. With 2 bases clipped from V and 3 bases from J, the junction kept 5 bases outside the gene matches. In germline, CDR1 is MNHEY, CDR2 SVGAGI. The CDR3 loop is CASSYLATGGYEQYF. As DNA, the CDR3 is TGTGCCAGCAGTTACCTGGCGACAGGGGGCTACGAGCAGTACTTC.

The rearrangement links TRBV4-1 to TRBJ2-7, with D perhaps TRBD2 (6 bases). Trimming stripped 0 bases from V and 3 bases from J, with 15 bases between. This CDR3 is 16 amino acids long. The germline V gene has CDR1 MGHRA and CDR2 YSYEKL. The CDR3 region has the DNA TGCGCCAGCAGCCAAGATTCTATTACTAGCTTCTACGAGCAGTACTTC. It yields the protein CASSQDSITSFYEQYF.

The V call is TRBV28, the J call TRBJ2-3, with D unclear. V lost 6 bases and J 2 bases, leaving 12 bases between the germline ends. The CDR3 is made up of 14 amino acids. Germline V gene data show CDR1 as MDHEN and CDR2 as SYDVKM. CDR3 in DNA: TGTGCCAGCAGCCCAGAAGATGTCACAGATACGCAGTATTTT. Translating it yields CASSPEDVTDTQYF.

V usage is TRBV6-5 and J usage is TRBJ2-3; 9 bases match TRBD2. CDR1 is MNHEY, CDR2 SVGAGI, per germline. CDR3 size: 15 residues. V dropped 5 bases and J dropped 6; count of bases not matched to a gene: 9. The CDR3 DNA reads TGTGCCAGCAGTCCTTCTAGCGGGGTATTGGATACGCAGTATTTT. Translation: CASSPSSGVLDTQYF.

The genes are TRBV10-2 and TRBJ2-2; perhaps TRBD1 as D (5 bases). The V gene's germline CDR1 is WSHSY and CDR2 SAAADI. The CDR3 runs 14 residues. V lost 4 bases and J 2 bases, leaving 8 bases between the germline ends. CDR3 sequence: CASSVGANTGELFF. DNA for the CDR3: TGCGCCAGCAGTGTAGGGGCAAACACCGGGGAGCTGTTTTTT.